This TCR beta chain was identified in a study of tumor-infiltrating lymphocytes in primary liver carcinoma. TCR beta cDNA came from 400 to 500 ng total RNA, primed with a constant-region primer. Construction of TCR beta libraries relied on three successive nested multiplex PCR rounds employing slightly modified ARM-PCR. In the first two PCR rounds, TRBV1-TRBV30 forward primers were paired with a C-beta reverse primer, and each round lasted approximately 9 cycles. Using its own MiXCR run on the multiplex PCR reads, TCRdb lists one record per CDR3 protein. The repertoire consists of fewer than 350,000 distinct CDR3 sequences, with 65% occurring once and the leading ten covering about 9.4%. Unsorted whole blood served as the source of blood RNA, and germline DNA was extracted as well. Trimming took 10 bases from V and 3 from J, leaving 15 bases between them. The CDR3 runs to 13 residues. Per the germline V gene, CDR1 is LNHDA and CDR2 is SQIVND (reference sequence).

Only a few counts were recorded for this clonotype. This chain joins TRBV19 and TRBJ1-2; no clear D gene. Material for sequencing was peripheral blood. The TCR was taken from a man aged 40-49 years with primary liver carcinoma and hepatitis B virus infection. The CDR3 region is CATRPLGDYGYTF. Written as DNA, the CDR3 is TGTGCCACCAGACCCCTAGGAGACTATGGCTACACCTTC.